Each of the 9 T cell receptor beta chains below was sequenced from the same sample in a study of CD8+CD57+ T cells in acquired aplastic anemia. Patients chosen for sequencing had CD8+CD57+ cells that had expanded, as shown by flow cytometry. TCR beta VDJ and CDR3 profiles were obtained from a genomic DNA template. Each CDR3 protein is one row after TCRdb ran MiXCR on the reads. The sample shows around 290,000 distinct CDR3 sequences, approximately 60% of them seen only once. What was sequenced was sorted CD4+, CD8+, or CD8+CD57+ T cells (not recorded which) from PBMCs. These receptors were taken from a human donor with aplastic anemia.

This clonotype was seen at least ten times. The chain recombines TRBV6-1 with TRBJ2-5; D is possibly TRBD1 (6 bases). The CDR3 extends over 16 amino acids. Germline CDR1 and CDR2: MNHNS and SASEGT. The V gene lost 6 bases and the J gene lost 5 bases, with 22 bases spanning the gap. In DNA form, the CDR3 reads TGTGCCAGCAGGCCCAATTTTGCGAGGCAGGGGGAGACCCAGTACTTC. It codes for CASRPNFARQGETQYF.

The J gene is TRBJ2-1, the V gene TRBV24-1; D might be TRBD1 or TRBD2, each matching 5 bases. Trimming took off 0 bases at V and 7 bases at J, with 12 bases between the two ends. This CDR3 comprises 15 residues. Germline CDR1 KGHDR, CDR2 SFDVKD. The CDR3 sequence is CATSDLLGDSNEQFF. DNA for the CDR3: TGTGCCACCAGTGATTTGCTGGGGGATTCGAATGAGCAGTTCTTC.

The chain couples TRBV7-2 to TRBJ2-7, with a weak D call TRBD1 (7 bases). V was cut by 4 bases and J by 2 bases, with 21 bases left in between. Looked up from germline, CDR1 is SGHTA and CDR2 is FQGNSA. The CDR3 runs to 17 residues. In DNA form, the CDR3 reads TGTGCCAGCAGCTACCAAGGAGGGGGGACAGCTACCTACGAGCAGTACTTC. Protein sequence: CASSYQGGGTATYEQYF.

This clonotype was found many times. This chain uses TRBV10-3 with TRBJ1-4; D gene uncertain. From germline, CDR1 is ENHRY and CDR2 SYGVKD. The CDR3 totals 14 residues. The germline V and J ends were trimmed by 2 bases and 5 bases, with 9 bases remaining between them. CDR3 sequence: CAISEKGKNEKLFF. DNA for the CDR3: TGTGCCATCAGTGAGAAAGGCAAGAATGAAAAACTGTTTTTT.

Points on this clonotype: At one boundary the junction diverges from the germline segment, which might be a read error. The chain couples TRBV20-1 to TRBJ2-7; D gene uncertain. Germline assignment: CDR1 DFQATT and CDR2 SNEGSKA (reference sequence). This CDR3 contains 13 residues. The DNA for the CDR3 is TGCAGTGTTGACGACCGCACCACCTACGAGCAGCACTTC. The encoded protein is CSVDDRTTYEQHF.

Comments on this clonotype: The conserved final phenylalanine or tryptophan is absent from the CDR3, which likely points to a read error. It is unclear where the CDR3 begins or ends on the DNA, so no DNA is shown, and the CDR3 is as TCRdb lists it. The V and J genes are TRBV29-1 and TRBJ1-3; the table's D call of TRBD1 was not tested on the DNA. Per germline, CDR1 SQVTM and CDR2 ANQGSEA. The CDR3 is 12 residues long, counting both termini. CDR3 in amino acids: CSVDEGPGRLNT.

A note on this clonotype: This may be a read error: a much more frequent sequence differs by one nucleotide. The chain links TRBV20-1 to TRBJ2-7; D remains unclear. V lost 0 bases and J lost 6, with 9 bases in between. In germline, CDR1 is DFQATT, CDR2 SNEGSKA (reference sequence). The CDR3 spans 12 residues. The DNA of the CDR3 is TGCAGTGCTAGAGAGAACGATGCCGAGCAGTACTTC. It yields the protein CSARENDAEQYF.

Here the CDR3 DNA reads TGTGCCAGCAGCCATTTGGACCCCCCACCGTTCGGGGAGCTGTTTTTT. Encoded protein: CASSHLDPPPFGELFF. The chain uses TRBV7-9 and TRBJ2-2, with D unclear. In germline, CDR1 is SEHNR, CDR2 FQNEAQ (reference sequence). The CDR3 contains 16 residues. Trimming left V 5 bases short and J 7 bases short, with 20 bases between.

The chain joins TRBV7-2 to TRBJ2-1, with D unresolved. CDR1 and CDR2 (germline): SGHTA, FQGNSA. The CDR3 has 12 amino acids. Trimming cost V 5 bases and J 12 bases, with 14 bases left between them. This CDR3 is CASSPPWGMQFF. In DNA, the CDR3 is TGTGCCAGCAGCCCGCCTTGGGGAATGCAGTTCTTC.